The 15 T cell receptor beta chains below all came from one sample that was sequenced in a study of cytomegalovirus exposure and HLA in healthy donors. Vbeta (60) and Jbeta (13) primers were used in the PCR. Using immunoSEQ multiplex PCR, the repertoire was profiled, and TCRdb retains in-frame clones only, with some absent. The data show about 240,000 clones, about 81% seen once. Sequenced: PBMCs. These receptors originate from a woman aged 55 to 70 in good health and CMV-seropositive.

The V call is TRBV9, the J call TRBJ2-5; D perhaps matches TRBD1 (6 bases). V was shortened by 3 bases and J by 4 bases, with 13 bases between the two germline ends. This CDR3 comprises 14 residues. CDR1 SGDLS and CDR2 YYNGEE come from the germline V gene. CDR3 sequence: CASSEGQGRETQYF. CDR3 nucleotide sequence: TGTGCCAGCAGCGAGGGCCAGGGGCGAGAGACCCAGTACTTC.

The CDR3 DNA reads as TGTGCCAGCAGCCCTCCAGCGGGCGATTCCTACAATGAGCAGTTCTTC. Protein sequence: CASSPPAGDSYNEQFF. The chain has TRBV9 and TRBJ2-1; possible D gene TRBD2, 6 bases. CDR1 is SGDLS, CDR2 YYNGEE, per germline. This CDR3 comprises 16 residues. V lost 4 bases, J lost 1 base, and 15 bases lay in between.

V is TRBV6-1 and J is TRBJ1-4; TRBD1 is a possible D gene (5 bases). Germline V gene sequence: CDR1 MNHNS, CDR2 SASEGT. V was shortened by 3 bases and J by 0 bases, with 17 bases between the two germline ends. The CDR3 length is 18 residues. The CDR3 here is CASSEVHPGLTTNEKLFF. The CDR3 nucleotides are TGTGCCAGCAGTGAGGTCCATCCAGGGCTAACAACTAATGAAAAACTGTTTTTT.

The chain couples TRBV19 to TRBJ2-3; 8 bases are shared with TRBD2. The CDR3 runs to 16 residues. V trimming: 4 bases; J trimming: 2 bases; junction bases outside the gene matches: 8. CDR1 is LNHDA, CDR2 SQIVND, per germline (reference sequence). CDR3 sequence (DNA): TGTGCCAGTAGTAATCTGGGACTAGAAGCCACAGATACGCAGTATTTT. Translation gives CASSNLGLEATDTQYF.

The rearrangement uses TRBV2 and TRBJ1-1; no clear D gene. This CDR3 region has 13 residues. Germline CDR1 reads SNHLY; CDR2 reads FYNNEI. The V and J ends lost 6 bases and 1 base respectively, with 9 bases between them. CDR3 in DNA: TGTGCCAGCAGCTTAGAGAGGAACACTGAAGCTTTCTTT. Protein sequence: CASSLERNTEAFF.

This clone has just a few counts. This chain's CDR3 is CASREQGAFTKQFF. Written as DNA, the CDR3 is TGTGCCAGCAGGGAACAGGGGGCGTTCACGAAGCAGTTCTTC. The rearrangement joins TRBV2 to TRBJ2-1; TRBD1 matches at 9 bases. Per germline, CDR1 SNHLY and CDR2 FYNNEI. Trimming cost V 6 bases and J 11 bases; bases outside gene matches: 11. The CDR3 is 14 amino acids.

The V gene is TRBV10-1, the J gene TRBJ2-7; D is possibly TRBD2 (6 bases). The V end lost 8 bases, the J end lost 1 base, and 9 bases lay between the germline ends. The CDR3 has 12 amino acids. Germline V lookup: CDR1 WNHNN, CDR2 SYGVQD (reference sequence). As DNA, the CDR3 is TGCGCCAGCCGGGAGAAATCCTACGAGCAGTACTTC. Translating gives CASREKSYEQYF.

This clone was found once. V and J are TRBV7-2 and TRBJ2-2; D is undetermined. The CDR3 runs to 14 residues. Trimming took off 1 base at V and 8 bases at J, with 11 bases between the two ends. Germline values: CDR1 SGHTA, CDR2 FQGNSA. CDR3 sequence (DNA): TGTGCCAGCAGCTTAGTAGCTAGTCAAGGGGAGCTGTTTTTT. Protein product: CASSLVASQGELFF.

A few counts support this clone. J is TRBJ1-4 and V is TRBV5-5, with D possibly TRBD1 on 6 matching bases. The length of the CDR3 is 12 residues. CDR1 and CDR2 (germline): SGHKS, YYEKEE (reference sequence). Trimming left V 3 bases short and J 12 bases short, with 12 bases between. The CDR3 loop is CASSYRVEELFF. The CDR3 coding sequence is TGTGCCAGCAGCTACAGGGTAGAGGAACTGTTTTTT.

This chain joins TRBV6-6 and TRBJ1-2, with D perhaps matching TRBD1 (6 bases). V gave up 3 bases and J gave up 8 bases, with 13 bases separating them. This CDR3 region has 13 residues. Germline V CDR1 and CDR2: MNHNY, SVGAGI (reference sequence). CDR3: CASSYGRGGGYTF. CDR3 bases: TGTGCCAGCAGTTATGGGAGGGGGGGAGGCTACACCTTC.

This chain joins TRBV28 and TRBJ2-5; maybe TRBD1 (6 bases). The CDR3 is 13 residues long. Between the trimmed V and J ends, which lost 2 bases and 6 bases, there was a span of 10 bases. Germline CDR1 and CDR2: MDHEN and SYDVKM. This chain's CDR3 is CASSLQGQKTQYF. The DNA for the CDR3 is TGTGCCAGCAGTTTACAGGGGCAAAAGACCCAGTACTTC.

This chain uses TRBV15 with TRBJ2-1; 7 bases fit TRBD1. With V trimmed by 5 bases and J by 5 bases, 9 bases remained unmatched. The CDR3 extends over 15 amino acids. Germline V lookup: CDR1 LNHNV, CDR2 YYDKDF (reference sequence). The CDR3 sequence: CATSPQGQPNNEQFF. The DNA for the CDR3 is TGTGCCACCAGCCCCCAGGGACAGCCTAACAATGAGCAGTTCTTC.

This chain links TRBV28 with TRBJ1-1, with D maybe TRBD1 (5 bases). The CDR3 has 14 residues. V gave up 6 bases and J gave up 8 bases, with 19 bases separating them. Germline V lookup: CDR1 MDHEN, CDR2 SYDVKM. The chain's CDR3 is CASRVSGGDQEAFF. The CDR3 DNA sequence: TGTGCCAGCAGGGTGTCGGGAGGGGACCAGGAAGCTTTCTTT.

The CDR3 loop reads CASSLGRGRVLYDHNEQFF. For the CDR3, the DNA is TGTGCCAGCAGCTTAGGCCGCGGGAGGGTCCTTTATGACCACAATGAGCAGTTCTTC. The V gene is TRBV13, the J gene TRBJ2-1, with 9 bases fitting TRBD2. This CDR3 is built from 19 residues. J gave up 5 bases and V 0 bases, and 14 bases lay outside the gene matches. Germline CDR1 and CDR2: PRHDT and FYEKMQ (reference sequence).

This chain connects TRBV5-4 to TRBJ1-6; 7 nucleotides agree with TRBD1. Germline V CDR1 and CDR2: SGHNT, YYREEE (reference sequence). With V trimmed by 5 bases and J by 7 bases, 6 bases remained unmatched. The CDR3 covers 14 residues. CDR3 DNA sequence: TGTGCCAGCAGGCCGCCAGGGGGGAATTCACCCCTCCACTTT. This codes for CASRPPGGNSPLHF.